This TCR beta chain was identified in a study of cytomegalovirus exposure and HLA in healthy donors. Looked up from germline, CDR1 is LNHDA and CDR2 is SQIVND (reference sequence). V gave up 8 bases and J gave up 0 bases, with 16 bases separating them. The CDR3 covers 15 residues. Both 60 Vbeta primers and 13 Jbeta primers went into the PCR. Assay used: immunoSEQ multiplex PCR; TCRdb lists only in-frame clones, some missing. The data show approximately 200,000 clones, with 60% to 85% seen just once and more than 1.5% held by the top ten. The sequence came from a girl aged 10-17 years in good health and CMV-seropositive. Sequenced sample: PBMCs. The chain carries TRBV19 and TRBJ1-1; TRBD1 is a possible D gene (6 bases). The CDR3 sequence: CASGGQPNMNTEAFF. The CDR3 DNA is TGTGCCAGTGGTGGACAGCCGAATATGAACACTGAAGCTTTCTTT.